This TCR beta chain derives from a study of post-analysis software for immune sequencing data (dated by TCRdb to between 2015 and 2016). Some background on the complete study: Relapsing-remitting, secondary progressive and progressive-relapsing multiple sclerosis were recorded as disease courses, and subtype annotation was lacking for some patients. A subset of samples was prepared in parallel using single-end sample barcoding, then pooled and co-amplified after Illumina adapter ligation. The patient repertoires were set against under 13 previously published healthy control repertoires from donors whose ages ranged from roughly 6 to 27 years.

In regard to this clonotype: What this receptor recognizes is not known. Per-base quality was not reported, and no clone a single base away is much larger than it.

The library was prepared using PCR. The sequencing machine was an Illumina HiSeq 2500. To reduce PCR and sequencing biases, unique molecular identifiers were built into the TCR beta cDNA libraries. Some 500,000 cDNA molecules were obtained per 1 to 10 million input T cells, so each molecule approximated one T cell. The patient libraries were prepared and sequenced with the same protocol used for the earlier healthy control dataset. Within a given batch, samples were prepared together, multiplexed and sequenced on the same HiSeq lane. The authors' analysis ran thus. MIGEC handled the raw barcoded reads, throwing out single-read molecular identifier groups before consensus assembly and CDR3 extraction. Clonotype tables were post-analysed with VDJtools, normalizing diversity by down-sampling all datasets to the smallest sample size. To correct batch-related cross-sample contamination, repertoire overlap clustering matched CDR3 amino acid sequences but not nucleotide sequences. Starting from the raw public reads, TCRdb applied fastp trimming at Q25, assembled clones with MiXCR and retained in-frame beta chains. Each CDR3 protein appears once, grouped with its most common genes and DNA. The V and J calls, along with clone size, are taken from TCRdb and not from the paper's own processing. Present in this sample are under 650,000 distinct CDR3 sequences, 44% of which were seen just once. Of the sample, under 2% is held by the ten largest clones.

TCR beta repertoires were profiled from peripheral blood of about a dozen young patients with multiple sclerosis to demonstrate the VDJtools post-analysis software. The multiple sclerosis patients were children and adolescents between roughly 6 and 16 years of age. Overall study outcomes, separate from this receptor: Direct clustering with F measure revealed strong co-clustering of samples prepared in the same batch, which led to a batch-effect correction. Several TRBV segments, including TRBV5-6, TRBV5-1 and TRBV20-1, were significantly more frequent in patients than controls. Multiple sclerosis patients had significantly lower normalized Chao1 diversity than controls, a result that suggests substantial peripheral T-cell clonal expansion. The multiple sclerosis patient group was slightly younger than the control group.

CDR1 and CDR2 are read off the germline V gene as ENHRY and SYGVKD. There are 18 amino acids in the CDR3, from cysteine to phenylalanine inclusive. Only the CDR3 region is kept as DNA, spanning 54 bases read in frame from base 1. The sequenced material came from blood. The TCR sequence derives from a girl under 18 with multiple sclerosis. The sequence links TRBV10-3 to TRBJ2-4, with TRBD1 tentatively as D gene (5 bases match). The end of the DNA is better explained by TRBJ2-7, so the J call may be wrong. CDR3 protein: CAISGERGANDRAYEQYF. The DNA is TGTGCCATCAGTGGGGAAAGGGGCGCTAACGACCGAGCCTACGAGCAGTACTTC.